The text below deals with one T cell receptor beta chain. The sample comes from a study of blood T cell repertoires in COVID-19. On the study more broadly: Samples representing acute and convalescent COVID-19 were sourced from the United States, Italy and Spain. The analysed material was cDNA or gDNA that came from T cells, B-cell-depleted T cells, or PBMCs.

Deletions cut 2 bases from V and 6 bases from J, with 6 bases between. The CDR3 loop spans 12 amino acids. CDR1 is SGHVS, CDR2 FNYEAQ, per germline. As processed by the authors: Nucleated cell number was recorded as an estimate derived from reference gene primer amplification. Only in-frame clones appear in the TCRdb table, and some are missing; sequencing was by immunoSEQ multiplex PCR. V and J calls and clone size are copied from that table; D and trimming were computed from the DNA. The data hold about 120,000 clones, with 75% to 85% observed a single time. This chain uses TRBV7-6 with TRBJ2-3; D unresolved. The specimen was peripheral blood. This sequence was found in a human donor in a cohort sampled during active COVID-19. CDR3 nucleotide sequence: TGTGCCAGCAGCTTATTCTCTGATACGCAGTATTTT. Its protein product is CASSLFSDTQYF.